This T cell receptor (beta chain) was documented in a study of blood T cell repertoires in COVID-19. Study-wide background: The study drew acute and convalescent COVID-19 samples from the United States, Italy and Spain. In each case, the material was cDNA or gDNA derived from T cells, B-cell-depleted T cells, or PBMCs.

With V trimmed by 4 bases and J by 4 bases, 4 bases remained unmatched. The germline V gene encodes CDR1 SGHRS and CDR2 YFSETQ. This CDR3 has 14 residues. Seattle researchers signed up patients amid active infection and tracked them longitudinally. A few counts support this clone. Authors' data handling: Reference gene primer amplification yielded estimated nucleated cell counts. Method: immunoSEQ multiplex PCR; TCRdb's copy keeps in-frame clones and lacks some. V and J calls and clone size are given by that table; D and trimming were obtained from the DNA. The profile shows about 150,000 clones, approximately 83% of them singletons.

Sequencing used peripheral blood. The V call is TRBV5-1, the J call TRBJ2-5; 10 positions agree with TRBD1. The TCR originated in a woman aged 60-75 years with COVID-19, enrolled during active disease. The CDR3 region is CASSTRTGGETQYF. The CDR3 bases are TGCGCCAGCAGCACCCGGACAGGGGGAGAGACCCAGTACTTC.